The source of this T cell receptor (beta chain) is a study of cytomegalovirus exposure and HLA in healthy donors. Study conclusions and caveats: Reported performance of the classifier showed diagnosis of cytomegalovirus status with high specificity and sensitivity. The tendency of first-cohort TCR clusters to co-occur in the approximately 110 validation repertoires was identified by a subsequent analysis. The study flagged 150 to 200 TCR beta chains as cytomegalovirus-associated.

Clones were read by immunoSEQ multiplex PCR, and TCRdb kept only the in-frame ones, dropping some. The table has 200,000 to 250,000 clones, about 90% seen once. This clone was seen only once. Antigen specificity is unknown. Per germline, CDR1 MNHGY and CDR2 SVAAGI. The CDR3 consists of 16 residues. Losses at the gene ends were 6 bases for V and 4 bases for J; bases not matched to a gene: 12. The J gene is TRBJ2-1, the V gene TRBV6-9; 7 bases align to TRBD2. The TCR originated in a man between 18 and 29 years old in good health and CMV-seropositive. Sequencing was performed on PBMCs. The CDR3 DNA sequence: TGTGCCAGCAGGGTAAGCGGGGTAAAGAATTACAATGAGCAGTTCTTC. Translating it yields CASRVSGVKNYNEQFF.